Following are 3 T cell receptor beta chains from one sample sequenced in a study of cytomegalovirus exposure and HLA in healthy donors. PCR was performed using 60 Vbeta and 13 Jbeta primers. Method: immunoSEQ multiplex PCR; TCRdb's copy keeps in-frame clones and lacks some. The sample lists 150,000 to 200,000 clones; roughly 70% were seen once. The sequencing input was PBMCs. Receptor source: a woman in her forties or fifties in good health and CMV-seropositive.

The chain links TRBV28 to TRBJ1-4, with TRBD1 as a possible D gene (5 bases). Germline V gene lookup returns CDR1 MDHEN and CDR2 SYDVKM. This CDR3 region has 11 residues. Trimming took off 6 bases at V and 6 bases at J, with 5 bases between the two ends. CDR3 nucleotide sequence: TGTGCCAGCAGAGGGGATGAAAAACTGTTTTTT. Protein sequence: CASRGDEKLFF.

This chain connects TRBV7-9 to TRBJ2-3; 8 positions agree with TRBD2. V gave up 3 bases and J gave up 7 bases; unmatched junction bases: 6. From germline, CDR1 is SEHNR and CDR2 FQNEAQ (reference sequence). CDR3 length: 14 residues. CDR3 loop: CASSFGGGPNTQYF. The CDR3 DNA reads as TGTGCCAGCAGCTTTGGCGGGGGGCCTAATACGCAGTATTTT.

This chain links TRBV5-4 with TRBJ2-3, with D possibly matching TRBD1 (6 bases). Per germline, CDR1 SGHNT and CDR2 YYREEE (reference sequence). Trimming removed 3 bases from V and 5 bases from J, with 13 bases in between. The CDR3 runs 14 residues. The CDR3 sequence: CASSSQKGGDTQYF. The CDR3, as DNA: TGTGCCAGCAGCTCACAGAAAGGGGGAGATACGCAGTATTTT.